What follows are 24 T cell receptor beta chains derived from one specimen sequenced in a study of breast tumors, draining lymph nodes, adjacent tissues. Breast cancer patients provided tissue from their axillary draining lymph nodes. TCRdb ran MiXCR on the multiplex PCR reads and lists one entry per CDR3 protein. The profile shows about 170,000 distinct CDR3 sequences, around a third of them singletons. Sequenced: axillary lymph node tissue. Every receptor here comes from a female donor with breast cancer. Some clones in this sample may be carry-over from other donors' samples.

There are many counts of this clonotype. V is TRBV27 and J is TRBJ2-3; no clear D. The CDR3 length is 12 residues. The germline gives CDR1 MNHEY, CDR2 SMNVEV (reference sequence). Trimming left V 11 bases short and J 4 bases short, with 13 bases between. CDR3 coding DNA: TGTGCCTCGGGTCGCATCGCAGATACGCAGTATTTT. Translated: CASGRIADTQYF.

This clonotype was seen at least ten times. The chain couples TRBV7-3 to TRBJ2-1; D tentatively reads TRBD1 or TRBD2 (5 bases each). The CDR3 length is 16 residues. Germline loops: CDR1 SGHTA, CDR2 FQGTGA. V lost 4 bases and J 2 bases, leaving 15 bases between the germline ends. The DNA for the CDR3 is TGTGCCAGCAGCTCGGGACCCCCTTTCACCTACAATGAGCAGTTCTTC. The encoded protein is CASSSGPPFTYNEQFF.

V and J are TRBV10-3 and TRBJ1-4, with D unresolved. The CDR3 is made up of 15 amino acids. V was pared by 8 bases and J by 2 bases, with 15 bases between. CDR1 and CDR2 from the germline V gene are ENHRY and SYGVKD. CDR3 loop: CAIGVGDLTNEKLFF. DNA for the CDR3: TGTGCCATCGGGGTTGGGGATCTGACTAATGAAAAACTGTTTTTT.

This clonotype occurred many times. The gene calls are TRBV11-2 and TRBJ1-6; no clear D. The CDR3 runs 14 residues. V was pared by 5 bases and J by 7 bases, with 12 bases between. Germline V gene data show CDR1 as SGHAT and CDR2 as FQNNGV. The CDR3 loop reads CASSGWFPNSPLHF. For the CDR3, the DNA is TGTGCCAGCAGCGGCTGGTTTCCGAATTCACCCCTCCACTTT.

This clonotype was seen more than once but under ten times. This chain connects TRBV28 to TRBJ1-2, with D unclear. Trimming cost V 6 bases and J 8 bases, with 13 bases left between them. CDR1 is MDHEN and CDR2 is SYDVKM in the germline V gene. This CDR3 contains 12 residues. In DNA form, the CDR3 reads TGTGCCAGCAGGCCCCCCTCGGGCGGCTACACCTTC. Translation gives CASRPPSGGYTF.

The J gene is TRBJ1-4, the V gene TRBV5-5; possibly TRBD1 for D (6 bases). The length of the CDR3 is 15 residues. The V and J ends lost 0 bases and 3 bases respectively, with 9 bases between them. The germline CDR1 and CDR2 sequences are SGHKS and YYEKEE (reference sequence). This chain's CDR3 is CASSLVGASNEKLFF. In DNA form, the CDR3 reads TGTGCCAGCAGCTTGGTGGGGGCATCTAATGAAAAACTGTTTTTT.

About this clonotype: This clone may be a read error of a much larger clone one base away. No conserved phenylalanine or tryptophan ends this CDR3, so it is likely a read error. This CDR3 is CASSEGRFGEQFS. The CDR3 nucleotides are TGTGCCAGCAGTGAAGGGAGGTTTGGTGAGCAGTTCTCC. This chain connects TRBV9 to TRBJ2-1; a weak D match, TRBD2 (6 bases). V dropped 5 bases and J dropped 9 bases, with 15 bases sitting between them. The germline V gene has CDR1 SGDLS and CDR2 YYNGEE. The CDR3 is made up of 13 amino acids.

Here the CDR3 DNA reads TGTGCCAGCAGCCACCCCATTCGTTTAGAGCGGCAGGTTAGCTCCTACGAGCAGTACTTC. Its protein is CASSHPIRLERQVSSYEQYF. The J gene is TRBJ2-7, the V gene TRBV25-1; possible D gene TRBD2, 5 bases. This CDR3 is built from 20 residues. The V gene lost 6 bases and the J gene lost 0 bases, with 30 bases spanning the gap. From germline, CDR1 is MGHDK and CDR2 SYGVNS.

Concerning this clonotype itself: A much larger clone lies one base from this, so it may be a read error. The V gene is TRBV4-3, the J gene TRBJ2-5, with a tentative D call TRBD2 (6 bases). Germline assignment: CDR1 LGHNA and CDR2 YSLEER. The CDR3 has 14 residues. The DNA of the CDR3 is TGCACCAGCAGCGCTACTAGCTTCCGAGAGACCCAGTACTTC. Translation: CTSSATSFRETQYF.

There are many counts of this clonotype. This rearrangement joins TRBV7-6 to TRBJ2-3, with 8 bases aligning to TRBD2. The CDR3 runs 15 residues. V shed 2 bases, J shed 6 bases, and the junction held 7 bases outside the gene matches. From germline, CDR1 is SGHVS and CDR2 FNYEAQ. CDR3 DNA sequence: TGTGCCAGCAGCTTATCTCCGGGGGGGAGGGATACGCAGTATTTT. It translates to CASSLSPGGRDTQYF.

This clonotype was counted a few times. A much larger clone sits a single nucleotide away, making a read error possible. The chain employs TRBV4-2 and TRBJ1-5; D not certain. The V gene lost 8 bases and the J gene lost 6 bases, with 11 bases spanning the gap. The germline V gene encodes CDR1 LGHNA and CDR2 YNFKEQ. CDR3 length: 12 amino acids. This CDR3 reads CASGEPSQPQHF. Here the CDR3 DNA reads TGTGCCAGCGGCGAACCGAGTCAGCCCCAGCATTTT.

The rearrangement uses TRBV7-2 and TRBJ2-4; TRBD2 is a possible D gene (7 bases). CDR1 is SGHTA and CDR2 is FQGNSA in the germline V gene. V was shortened by 4 bases and J by 6 bases, with 16 bases between the two germline ends. This CDR3 has 15 residues. The CDR3 bases are TGTGCCAGCAGCTGGGACGGGGGGCCTGGAAACATTCAGTACTTC. This encodes CASSWDGGPGNIQYF.

This sequence joins TRBV28 and TRBJ1-2; 7 nucleotides agree with TRBD1. In germline, CDR1 is MDHEN, CDR2 SYDVKM. The CDR3 spans 14 residues. Germline trimming cut 7 bases from V and 2 bases from J; bases unmatched to any gene: 7. CDR3: CASNREGANYGYTF. The CDR3 DNA reads as TGTGCCAGCAATAGGGAGGGGGCAAACTATGGCTACACCTTC.

The V and J genes are TRBV7-9 and TRBJ2-3, with TRBD2 identical over 13 bases. The trim removed 1 base at V and 8 bases at J, leaving 6 bases unmatched. Germline lookup yields CDR1 SEHNR and CDR2 FQNEAQ (reference sequence). The CDR3 is 16 amino acids. CDR3 loop: CASSLGRLAGGGTQYF. CDR3 nucleotides: TGTGCCAGCAGCTTAGGGCGACTAGCGGGAGGCGGTACGCAGTATTTT.

This clonotype was recorded many times. The chain carries TRBV7-6 and TRBJ1-4, with 8 bases lining up with TRBD1. This CDR3 has 14 amino acids. The germline gives CDR1 SGHVS, CDR2 FNYEAQ. The V segment lost 3 bases and the J segment 7 bases; nucleotides outside the gene matches: 4. The CDR3 bases are TGTGCCAGCAGCTTTCAGGGGGCCGTTGAAAAACTGTTTTTT. As protein: CASSFQGAVEKLFF.

With respect to this clonotype: At one boundary the junction diverges from the germline segment, which might be a read error. This chain joins TRBV2 and TRBJ2-7, with unresolved D. Germline V lookup: CDR1 SNHLY, CDR2 FYNNEI. This CDR3 contains 12 residues. The CDR3 DNA reads as TGTGCCTGCAGCCAAGATACCGTTGAGCTGTACTTC. It specifies CACSQDTVELYF.

This clonotype was observed many times. The chain joins TRBV18 to TRBJ2-7; a possible D gene is TRBD1 (6 bases). Trimming took 5 bases from V and 1 from J, leaving 15 bases between them. The CDR3 is made up of 15 amino acids. Germline lookup yields CDR1 KGHSH and CDR2 LQKENI. The CDR3 loop reads CASSSDSGVSYEQYF. CDR3 sequence (DNA): TGTGCCAGCTCATCCGACTCAGGGGTATCCTACGAGCAGTACTTC.

CDR3 coding DNA: TGCAGCGGAGCAGGGTCGGCTACACCTGGGCTGTTTTTT. Its protein product is CSGAGSATPGLFF. J is TRBJ2-2 and V is TRBV29-1; D possibly corresponds to TRBD1 (5 bases). This CDR3 is built from 13 residues. The V end was cut by 7 bases, the J end by 13 bases, with 22 bases between. Germline CDR1 and CDR2: SQVTM and ANQGSEA.

This sequence joins TRBV19 and TRBJ1-5; TRBD1 matches 10 bases. CDR1 LNHDA and CDR2 SQIVND come from the germline V gene (reference sequence). This CDR3 comprises 15 residues. The V gene end was trimmed by 6 bases and the J gene end by 3 bases; junction bases not matched to a gene: 5. This CDR3 is CASRQTGGPNQPQHF. The DNA of the CDR3 is TGTGCCAGTAGACAGACAGGGGGCCCCAATCAGCCCCAGCATTTT.

A remark on this clonotype: At one end the junction does not follow the germline gene, possibly because of a read error. V usage is TRBV20-1 and J usage is TRBJ2-5; 7 nucleotides match TRBD1. Germline CDR1 is DFQATT and CDR2 is SNEGSKA (reference sequence). This CDR3 contains 18 residues. The CDR3 loop reads CSALYRDSRIAEQGTQYF. The CDR3 DNA reads as TGCAGTGCCTTATACAGGGACAGTCGGATAGCTGAACAAGGGACCCAGTACTTC.

This clonotype is a singleton in its sample. This may be a read error, as it is one base from a much larger clone. This chain joins TRBV27 and TRBJ2-1; D perhaps matches TRBD2 (6 bases). Germline V gene lookup returns CDR1 MNHEY and CDR2 SMNVEV (reference sequence). CDR3 size: 13 residues. In DNA, the CDR3 is TGTGCCAGCAGTTATCCGGGGGAGAATGAGCAGCTCTTC. It codes for CASSYPGENEQLF.

This clonotype was seen ten or more times. No conserved phenylalanine or tryptophan is present at the end of the CDR3, so a read error is the likely explanation. The DNA is left out, because the CDR3 cannot be placed on it with certainty; the CDR3 is given as TCRdb lists it. This sequence joins TRBV20-1 and TRBJ1-1. The CDR3 is 8 residues long, ends included. In germline, CDR1 is DFQATT, CDR2 SNEGSKA (reference sequence). This chain's CDR3 is CSAPEAFI.

With respect to this clonotype: The junction and the germline gene differ at one end; a read error may be behind it. The J gene is TRBJ1-3, the V gene TRBV6-1; no clear D gene. The CDR3 sequence is 14 residues long. In germline, CDR1 is MNHNS, CDR2 SASEGT. CDR3 in amino acids: CASSQARRRNTIYF. CDR3 bases: TGTGCCAGCAGTCAAGCCCGCCGGAGAAACACCATATATTTT.

This sequence joins TRBV5-4 and TRBJ2-5; the D gene is possibly TRBD2 (6 bases). The CDR3 contains 14 residues. The germline V gene encodes CDR1 SGHNT and CDR2 YYREEE (reference sequence). V lost 6 bases, J lost 6 bases, and 18 bases lay in between. The CDR3 sequence is CASTYRDSTKTQYF. CDR3 nucleotides: TGTGCCAGCACATACCGGGACTCAACGAAGACCCAGTACTTC.